The next 22 T cell receptor beta chains were all read from a single sample in a study of blood T cell repertoires in COVID-19 (dated by TCRdb to about 2020). The method behind the library was the immunoSEQ multiplex PCR assay. TCRdb retrieved this table from immuneACCESS and kept in-frame rearrangements only. Not all clones are present; in checked studies, unresolved V genes account for under half, and no reason is known for the remainder. The sample table records some 240,000 clones; 80% of these occur just once. 13% of the sample rests with the top ten. What was sequenced was peripheral blood. The receptors were sampled from a human donor in a cohort sampled during active COVID-19.

The rearrangement links TRBV7-2 to TRBJ1-6; D ambiguous. The ends were cut back, 6 bases at V and 5 bases at J, with 14 bases in the middle. Germline lookup yields CDR1 SGHTA and CDR2 FQGNSA. This CDR3 comprises 15 residues. The CDR3 loop reads CASSSGPSDNSPLHF. The CDR3 DNA is TGTGCCAGCAGTTCAGGCCCCTCAGATAATTCACCCCTCCACTTT.

This chain links TRBV11-2 with TRBJ2-1; 7 bases agree with TRBD2. The CDR3 totals 15 residues. Germline values: CDR1 SGHAT, CDR2 FQNNGV. Trimming at V came to 5 bases and at J to 9 bases, leaving 13 bases not matched to a gene. The CDR3 region is CASSRSPGPGGEQFF. The CDR3 DNA sequence: TGTGCCAGCAGCCGCAGCCCGGGACCGGGGGGTGAGCAGTTCTTC. The variable domain in full, completed from reference TRBV11-2 and TRBJ2-1, reads EAGVAQSPRYKIIEKRQSVAFWCNPISGHATLYWYQQILGQGPKLLIQFQNNGVVDDSQLPKDRFSAERLKGVDSTLKIQPAKLEDSAVYLCASSRSPGPGGEQFFGPGTRLTVL.

V is TRBV29-1 and J is TRBJ2-2, with D possibly TRBD1 on 5 matching bases. The CDR3 is 15 residues long. Trimming removed 3 bases at V and 0 bases at J, with 11 bases between. Germline V gene sequence: CDR1 SQVTM, CDR2 ANQGSEA. CDR3 amino acids: CSVEAGHANTGELFF. CDR3 sequence (DNA): TGCAGCGTTGAGGCAGGACACGCGAACACCGGGGAGCTGTTTTTT.

A single count supports this clone. CDR3 amino acids: CASSDRDEQYF. For the CDR3, the DNA is TGTGCCAGCAGCGACAGGGACGAGCAGTACTTC. V and J are TRBV27 and TRBJ2-7; 7 nucleotides line up with TRBD1. Germline trimming cut 6 bases from V and 5 bases from J; bases unmatched to any gene: 1. The CDR3 extends over 11 amino acids. Looked up from germline, CDR1 is MNHEY and CDR2 is SMNVEV (reference sequence).

This clone has only a few counts. The CDR3 coding sequence is TGCAGCGTTGACCACCAAAATTCAGGCATGAACACTGAAGCTTTCTTT. Translation gives CSVDHQNSGMNTEAFF. This chain uses TRBV29-1 with TRBJ1-1; D gene ambiguous. CDR1 and CDR2 from the germline V gene are SQVTM and ANQGSEA. With 3 bases removed from V and 0 bases from J, the gap between germline ends came to 17 bases. The CDR3 sequence is 16 residues long.

The chain recombines TRBV4-2 with TRBJ2-3; weak D call: TRBD2 (6 bases). The germline CDR1 and CDR2 sequences are LGHNA and YNFKEQ. The CDR3 has 13 amino acids. V lost 0 bases, J lost 14 bases, and 15 bases lay in between. The CDR3 DNA is TGTGCCAGCAGCCAAGAAGCACGGGGAGGCTCGTATTTT. It encodes CASSQEARGGSYF.

The chain carries TRBV5-5 and TRBJ2-7; D unresolved. V lost 2 bases and J lost 3, with 9 bases in between. Germline V lookup: CDR1 SGHKS, CDR2 YYEKEE (reference sequence). The CDR3 has 13 amino acids. CDR3 protein: CASSFDTYYEQYF. CDR3 in DNA: TGTGCCAGCAGCTTTGACACTTACTACGAGCAGTACTTC. The whole variable domain, remainder taken from reference TRBV5-5 and TRBJ2-7, is DAGVTQSPTHLIKTRGQQVTLRCSPISGHKSVSWYQQVLGQGPQFIFQYYEKEERGRGNFPDRFSARQFPNYSSELNVNALLLGDSALYLCASSFDTYYEQYFGPGTRLTVT.

The chain joins TRBV10-3 to TRBJ1-5; D remains unclear. The CDR3 runs to 12 residues. CDR1 and CDR2 from the germline V gene are ENHRY and SYGVKD. V was cut by 5 bases and J by 1 base, with 3 bases left in between. The CDR3 DNA sequence: TGTGCCATCAGTCTAAGCAATCAGCCCCAGCATTTT. This translates into CAISLSNQPQHF.

This clone was observed a few times. The chain uses TRBV11-2 and TRBJ2-1; 10 bases map to TRBD2. Germline CDR1 and CDR2: SGHAT and FQNNGV. This CDR3 is built from 16 residues. Trimming at V came to 5 bases and at J to 8 bases, leaving 12 bases not matched to a gene. The DNA for the CDR3 is TGTGCCAGCAGCCCCACCCCTAGCGGGAGAGGCGATGAGCAGTTCTTC. Protein: CASSPTPSGRGDEQFF.

The chain employs TRBV6-6 and TRBJ1-5; 8 positions match TRBD1. J lost 4 bases, V lost 7 bases, and 12 bases had no gene match. The CDR3 length is 16 residues. Germline V lookup: CDR1 MNHNY, CDR2 SVGAGI (reference sequence). The CDR3 sequence: CASIRVTGEENQPQHF. CDR3 coding DNA: TGTGCCAGCATTAGGGTGACAGGGGAAGAGAATCAGCCCCAGCATTTT.

This chain joins TRBV5-5 and TRBJ2-5, with TRBD1 matching 7 bases. Germline V gives CDR1 SGHKS, CDR2 YYEKEE (reference sequence). This CDR3 contains 16 residues. V shed 4 bases, J shed 4 bases, and the junction held 13 bases outside the gene matches. This CDR3 reads CASSQSLDRAGETQYF. The CDR3 DNA reads TGTGCCAGCAGCCAATCCCTCGACAGGGCTGGAGAGACCCAGTACTTC.

The sample holds one count of this clone. This chain connects TRBV7-2 to TRBJ2-7, with D possibly TRBD2 on 6 matching bases. V lost 2 bases and J lost 2, with 10 bases in between. The CDR3 runs 14 residues. Germline V gene data show CDR1 as SGHTA and CDR2 as FQGNSA. The CDR3 DNA follows: TGTGCCAGCAGCTTATATAGCGGCCCCTACGAGCAGTACTTC. Translation gives CASSLYSGPYEQYF.

The rearrangement joins TRBV5-1 to TRBJ1-2; D unresolved. Trimming removed 6 bases at V and 6 bases at J, with 18 bases between. The CDR3 is 14 residues long. The germline CDR1 and CDR2 sequences are SGHRS and YFSETQ. The CDR3 is CASTRHRSGDGYTF. In nucleotides, the CDR3 is TGCGCCAGCACCCGTCATCGGTCCGGGGATGGCTACACCTTC.

This sequence joins TRBV2 and TRBJ2-2, with D perhaps matching TRBD1 (7 bases). Germline lookup yields CDR1 SNHLY and CDR2 FYNNEI. The V and J ends lost 6 bases and 5 bases respectively, with 10 bases between them. The CDR3 runs 13 residues. In DNA form, the CDR3 reads TGTGCCAGCAGGGCAGGGGGGACCGGGGAGCTGTTTTTT. This codes for CASRAGGTGELFF.

This clone was seen a few times. V usage is TRBV12-3 or TRBV12-4 and J usage is TRBJ2-3; tentative D call: TRBD1 (6 bases). Trimming removed 2 bases from V and 10 bases from J, with 10 bases in between. CDR3 length: 12 amino acids. The CDR3: CASSLSAGAQYF. Written as DNA, the CDR3 is TGTGCCAGCAGTTTATCGGCAGGGGCGCAGTATTTT.

The J gene is TRBJ2-7, the V gene TRBV3-1 (or the pseudogene TRBV3-2), with TRBD2 identical over 14 bases. The junction had 3 bases not matched to a gene; V was cut back by 4 bases and J by 7 bases. Germline lookup yields CDR1 LGHDT and CDR2 YNNKEL (reference sequence). This CDR3 comprises 14 residues. The CDR3 sequence is CASSPGTSGSEQYF. The CDR3 DNA reads as TGTGCCAGCAGCCCCGGGACTAGCGGGAGTGAGCAGTACTTC.

The gene calls are TRBV2 and TRBJ2-5, with TRBD1 matching 10 bases. Germline loops: CDR1 SNHLY, CDR2 FYNNEI. This CDR3 contains 18 residues. V was pared by 4 bases and J by 2 bases, with 13 bases of the junction left unmatched. CDR3 region: CASSAPPIPGQGQETQYF. In DNA, the CDR3 is TGTGCCAGCAGTGCCCCTCCTATTCCGGGACAGGGGCAAGAGACCCAGTACTTC. Together with reference TRBV2 and TRBJ2-5, the CDR3 gives the full variable domain: EPEVTQTPSHQVTQMGQEVILRCVPISNHLYFYWYRQILGQKVEFLVSFYNNEISEKSEIFDDQFSVERPDGSNFTLKIRSTKLEDSAMYFCASSAPPIPGQGQETQYFGPGTRLLVL.

This chain links TRBV3-1 (or the pseudogene TRBV3-2) with TRBJ2-6, with 9 bases matching TRBD1. The CDR3 consists of 19 residues. Germline CDR1 is LGHDT and CDR2 is YNNKEL (reference sequence). The V and J ends lost 1 base and 0 bases, in that order; junction bases with no gene match: 7. CDR3 region: CASSQVRDRAFSGANVLTF. The DNA of the CDR3 is TGTGCCAGCAGCCAAGTGCGGGACAGGGCCTTCTCTGGGGCCAACGTCCTGACTTTC.

In its sample, this clone was seen a few times. The CDR3 spells CASSEDTVYGYTF. The CDR3 nucleotides are TGTGCCAGTAGTGAGGACACCGTCTATGGCTACACCTTC. The chain employs TRBV19 and TRBJ1-2; tentatively, D is TRBD1 (5 bases). V was shortened by 5 bases and J by 4 bases, with 11 bases between the two germline ends. This CDR3 has 13 amino acids. Germline lookup yields CDR1 LNHDA and CDR2 SQIVND (reference sequence).

This clone was detected only once. The chain employs TRBV9 and TRBJ2-1; a possible D gene is TRBD2 (6 bases). Looked up from germline, CDR1 is SGDLS and CDR2 is YYNGEE. Trimming stripped 0 bases from V and 5 bases from J, with 18 bases between. This CDR3 has 17 amino acids. This CDR3 reads CASSVESWAGQNNEQFF. DNA for the CDR3: TGTGCCAGCAGCGTAGAGTCTTGGGCGGGGCAAAACAATGAGCAGTTCTTC.

This chain links TRBV7-2 with TRBJ1-3; D gene unclear. Germline lookup yields CDR1 SGHTA and CDR2 FQGNSA. V lost 5 bases and J lost 0, with 11 bases in between. The CDR3 is 15 amino acids. For the CDR3, the DNA is TGTGCCAGCAGCCTAGACACTAGCTCTGGAAACACCATATATTTT. It translates to CASSLDTSSGNTIYF. Combining the CDR3 with reference TRBV7-2 and TRBJ1-3 gives the whole variable domain GAGVSQSPSNKVTEKGKDVELRCDPISGHTALYWYRQSLGQGLEFLIYFQGNSAPDKSGLPSDRFSAERTGGSVSTLTIQRTQQEDSAVYLCASSLDTSSGNTIYFGEGSWLTVV.

J is TRBJ1-1 and V is TRBV6-5, with D perhaps matching TRBD1 (5 bases). Trimming removed 0 bases from V and 0 bases from J, with 8 bases in between. The germline CDR1 and CDR2 sequences are MNHEY and SVGAGI. The CDR3 sequence is 15 residues long. The CDR3 protein is CASSYSGGVNTEAFF. The CDR3 nucleotides read TGTGCCAGCAGTTACTCGGGGGGGGTGAACACTGAAGCTTTCTTT.